This T cell receptor beta chain was recorded in a study of shared clonotypes between healthy human individuals. Overall study context: A couple of female and a few male donors aged 18 to 49 were enrolled. Per-donor plates numbered three CD4 naive, three CD4 memory, two CD8 naive and one CD8 memory. Study findings and constraints: The expectation was that sequencing depth would affect clonotype sharing among donors.

Losses at the gene ends were 2 bases for V and 5 bases for J; bases not matched to a gene: 2. In germline, CDR1 is MNHEY, CDR2 SVGAGI. The CDR3 spans 13 residues. For this clone: Its antigen is as yet unknown.

Each sorted subset replicate got 200 ng genomic DNA, about 33,000 genomes. The table came from immunoSEQ multiplex PCR; TCRdb's copy has only in-frame clones and leaves some out. The sample lists about 2.1 million clones, 93% occurring once. Naivety among CD8 cells was defined by CD45RO negativity and positive CCR7 selection, thereby excluding terminally differentiated effector memory CD45RA+ cells. Sequenced input: naive CD8+ T cells from PBMCs. The chain uses TRBV6-5 and TRBJ2-5, with TRBD1 identical over 7 bases. The sequence derives from a man younger than 30 in good health. Some clones in this sample may be carry-over from other donors' samples. The CDR3 region has the DNA TGTGCCAGCAGTTACAGGGGGCCGGAGACCCAGTACTTC. This codes for CASSYRGPETQYF.